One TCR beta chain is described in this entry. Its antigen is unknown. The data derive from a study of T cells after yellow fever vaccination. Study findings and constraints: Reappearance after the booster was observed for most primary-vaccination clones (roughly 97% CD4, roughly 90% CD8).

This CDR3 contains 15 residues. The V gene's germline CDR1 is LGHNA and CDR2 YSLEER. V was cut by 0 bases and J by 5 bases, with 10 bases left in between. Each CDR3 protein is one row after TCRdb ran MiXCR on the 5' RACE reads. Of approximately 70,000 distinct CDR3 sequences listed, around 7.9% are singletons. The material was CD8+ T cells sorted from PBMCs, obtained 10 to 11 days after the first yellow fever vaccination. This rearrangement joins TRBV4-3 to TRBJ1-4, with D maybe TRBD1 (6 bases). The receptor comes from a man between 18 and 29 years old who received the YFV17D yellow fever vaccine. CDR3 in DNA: TGCGCCAGCAGCCAAGAAAACAGGGTAAATGAAAAACTGTTTTTT. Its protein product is CASSQENRVNEKLFF.